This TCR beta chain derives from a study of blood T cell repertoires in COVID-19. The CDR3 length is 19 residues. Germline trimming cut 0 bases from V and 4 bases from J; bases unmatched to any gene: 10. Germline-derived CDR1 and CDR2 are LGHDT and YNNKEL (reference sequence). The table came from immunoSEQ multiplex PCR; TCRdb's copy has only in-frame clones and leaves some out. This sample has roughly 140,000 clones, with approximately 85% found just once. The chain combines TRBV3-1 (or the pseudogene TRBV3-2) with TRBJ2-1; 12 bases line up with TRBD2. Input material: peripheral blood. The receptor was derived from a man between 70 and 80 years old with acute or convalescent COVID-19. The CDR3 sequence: CASSQENSGTSGPYNEQFF. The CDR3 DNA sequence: TGTGCCAGCAGCCAAGAGAATTCAGGGACTAGCGGGCCTTACAATGAGCAGTTCTTC.